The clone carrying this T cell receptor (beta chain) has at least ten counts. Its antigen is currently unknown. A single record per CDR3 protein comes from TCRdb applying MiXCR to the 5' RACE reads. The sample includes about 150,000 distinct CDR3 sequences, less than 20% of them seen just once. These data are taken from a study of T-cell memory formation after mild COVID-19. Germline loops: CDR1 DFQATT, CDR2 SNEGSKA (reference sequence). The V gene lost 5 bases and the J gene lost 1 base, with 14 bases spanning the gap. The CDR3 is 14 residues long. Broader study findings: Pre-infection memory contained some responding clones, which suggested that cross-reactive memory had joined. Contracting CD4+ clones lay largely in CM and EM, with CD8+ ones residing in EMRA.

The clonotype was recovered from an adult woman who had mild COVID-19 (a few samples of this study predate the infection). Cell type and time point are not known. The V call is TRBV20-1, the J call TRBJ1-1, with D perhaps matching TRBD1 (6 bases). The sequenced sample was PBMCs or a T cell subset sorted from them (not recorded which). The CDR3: CSAAPGAGNTEAFF. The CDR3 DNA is TGCAGTGCTGCCCCGGGGGCGGGGAACACTGAAGCTTTCTTT.